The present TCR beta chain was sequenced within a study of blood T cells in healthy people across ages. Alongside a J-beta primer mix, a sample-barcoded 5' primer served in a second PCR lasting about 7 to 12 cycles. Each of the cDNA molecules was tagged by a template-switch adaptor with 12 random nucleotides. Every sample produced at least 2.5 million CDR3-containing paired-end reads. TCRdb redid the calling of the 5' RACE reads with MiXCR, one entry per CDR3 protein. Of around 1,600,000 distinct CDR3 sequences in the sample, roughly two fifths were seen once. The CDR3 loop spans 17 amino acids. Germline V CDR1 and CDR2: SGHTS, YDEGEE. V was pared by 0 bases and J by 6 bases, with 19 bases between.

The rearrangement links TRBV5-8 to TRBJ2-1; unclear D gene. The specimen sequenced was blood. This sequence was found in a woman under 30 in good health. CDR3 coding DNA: TGTGCCAGCAGCTTGGCAATCCTATTGGGATTAGGCAATGAGCAGTTCTTC. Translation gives CASSLAILLGLGNEQFF. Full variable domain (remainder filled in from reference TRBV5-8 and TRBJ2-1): EAGVTQSPTHLIKTRGQQATLRCSPISGHTSVYWYQQALGLGLQFLLWYDEGEERNRGNFPPRFSGRQFPNYSSELNVNALELEDSALYLCASSLAILLGLGNEQFFGPGTRLTVL.